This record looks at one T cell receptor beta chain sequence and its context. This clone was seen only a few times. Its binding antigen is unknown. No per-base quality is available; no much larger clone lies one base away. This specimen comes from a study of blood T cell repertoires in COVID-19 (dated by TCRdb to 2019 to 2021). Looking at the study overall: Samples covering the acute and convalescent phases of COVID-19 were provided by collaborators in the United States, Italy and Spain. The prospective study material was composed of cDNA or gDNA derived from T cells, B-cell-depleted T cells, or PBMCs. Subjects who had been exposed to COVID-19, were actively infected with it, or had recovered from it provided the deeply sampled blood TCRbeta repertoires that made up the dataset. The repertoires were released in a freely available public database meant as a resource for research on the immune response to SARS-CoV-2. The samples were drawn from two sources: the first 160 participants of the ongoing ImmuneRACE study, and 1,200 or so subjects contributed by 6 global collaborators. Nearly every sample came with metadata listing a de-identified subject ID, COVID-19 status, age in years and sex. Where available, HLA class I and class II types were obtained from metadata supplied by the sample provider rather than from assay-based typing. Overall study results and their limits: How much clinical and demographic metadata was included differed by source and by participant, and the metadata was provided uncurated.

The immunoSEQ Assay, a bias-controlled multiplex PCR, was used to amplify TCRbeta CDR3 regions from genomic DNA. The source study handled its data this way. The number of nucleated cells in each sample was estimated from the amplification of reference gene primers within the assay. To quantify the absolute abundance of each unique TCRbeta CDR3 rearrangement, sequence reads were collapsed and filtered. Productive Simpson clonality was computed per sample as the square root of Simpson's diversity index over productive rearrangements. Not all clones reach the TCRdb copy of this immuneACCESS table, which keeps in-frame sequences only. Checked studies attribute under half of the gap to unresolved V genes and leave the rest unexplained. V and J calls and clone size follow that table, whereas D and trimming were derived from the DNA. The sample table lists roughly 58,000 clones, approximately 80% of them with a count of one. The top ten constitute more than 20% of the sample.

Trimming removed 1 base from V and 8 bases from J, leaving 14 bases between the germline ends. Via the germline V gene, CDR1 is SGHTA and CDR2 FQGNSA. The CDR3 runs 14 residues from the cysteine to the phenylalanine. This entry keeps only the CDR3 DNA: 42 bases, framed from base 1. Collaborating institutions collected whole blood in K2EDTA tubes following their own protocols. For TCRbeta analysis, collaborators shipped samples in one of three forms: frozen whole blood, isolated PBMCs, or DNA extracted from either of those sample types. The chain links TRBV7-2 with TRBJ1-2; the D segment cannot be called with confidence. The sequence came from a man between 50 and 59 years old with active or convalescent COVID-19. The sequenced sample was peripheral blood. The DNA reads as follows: TGTGCCAGCAGCTTAGGAACGTTTTACAGCGGCTACACCTTC. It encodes CASSLGTFYSGYTF.